This T cell receptor (beta chain) was sequenced during a study of identical twins. This CDR3 comprises 15 residues. J gave up 5 bases and V 5 bases, and 7 bases lay outside the gene matches. CDR1 is SNHLY and CDR2 is FYNNEI in the germline V gene. Overall study results and limits: Within twin pairs, the out-of-frame alpha sequences they shared showed excess low generation probability. The more abundant beta clonotypes in cord blood had fewer insertions, and memory repertoires did not show this.

One entry per CDR3 protein, called by TCRdb with MiXCR from the 5' RACE reads. Of around 530,000 distinct CDR3 sequences listed, nearly 15% are singletons. This clonotype has a handful of counts. Antigen specificity is unknown. The sample also formed part of further work on yellow fever vaccine responses in identical twins. That report notes: Twins reportedly appeared to share part of their vaccine T cell response while keeping part individual.

The sequence was obtained from a woman younger than 35 in good health. This chain joins TRBV2 and TRBJ2-1, with 9 bases matching TRBD1. Sample: CD4+ T cells sorted from blood. CDR3 sequence: CASSRLRTGDNEQFF. CDR3 in DNA: TGTGCCAGCAGTCGATTGAGGACAGGGGACAATGAGCAGTTCTTC.